What follows are 4 T cell receptor beta chains derived from one specimen sequenced in a study of identical twins. TCRdb analysed the 5' RACE reads with MiXCR anew, one entry per CDR3 protein. The sample carries about 660,000 distinct CDR3 sequences, around 8.6% recorded once. This sample also belongs to another study, concerning yellow fever vaccine responses in identical twins.

Input material: PBMCs. The receptor source for this set is a young woman in good health.

There are a few counts of this clonotype. The chain recombines TRBV2 with TRBJ2-2; unclear D gene. V lost 1 base, J lost 5 bases, and 5 bases lay in between. The germline gives CDR1 SNHLY, CDR2 FYNNEI. The CDR3 is 13 amino acids. The CDR3 DNA sequence: TGTGCCAGCAGTGAAGAAAAGACCGGGGAGCTGTTTTTT. Its translation is CASSEEKTGELFF.

This clonotype was recorded a few times. J is TRBJ2-2 and V is TRBV7-8, with D possibly being TRBD2 (6 bases). CDR1 is SGHVS, CDR2 FQNEAQ, per germline. Trimming removed 7 bases at V and 4 bases at J, with 22 bases between. The CDR3 loop spans 17 amino acids. The CDR3, as DNA: TGTGCCAGCAACCGTCCATTTACCGCCGGGGGCACCGGGGAGCTGTTTTTT. This gives the protein CASNRPFTAGGTGELFF.

This clonotype was recorded many times. The chain links TRBV10-3 to TRBJ2-3; 10 bases line up with TRBD2. V gave up 5 bases and J gave up 1 base; unmatched junction bases: 6. This CDR3 has 16 residues. Germline V CDR1 and CDR2: ENHRY, SYGVKD. CDR3 nucleotide sequence: TGTGCCATCAGTCAGCTAGCGGGGGCCGGCACAGATACGCAGTATTTT. Encoded protein: CAISQLAGAGTDTQYF.

The sample holds many counts of this clonotype. The chain couples TRBV20-1 to TRBJ2-4; 14 nucleotides agree with TRBD2. With V trimmed by 2 bases and J by 5 bases, 5 bases remained unmatched. This CDR3 region has 16 residues. Looked up from germline, CDR1 is DFQATT and CDR2 is SNEGSKA (reference sequence). The CDR3 spells CSARRLAGGPQNIQYF. CDR3 nucleotide sequence: TGCAGTGCTAGACGACTAGCGGGAGGGCCACAAAACATTCAGTACTTC.